These 5 T cell receptor beta chains were sequenced from one sample in a study of T cells in Graves' hyperthyroidism and ophthalmopathy. Amplified regions were TCR beta CDR3 sequences from RNA transcripts. During a first-round RT-PCR of the TCR CDR3, the HTBI primer set was used. TCRdb independently ran MiXCR on the multiplex PCR reads; one entry per CDR3 protein. The sample consists of hundreds of thousands of distinct CDR3 sequences, approximately 14% of them appearing once. Sequenced input: blood. The receptors here all came from a middle-aged woman with Graves' ophthalmopathy.

V and J are TRBV18 and TRBJ2-5, with D perhaps TRBD1 (6 bases). Germline CDR1 KGHSH, CDR2 LQKENI. The germline V and J ends were trimmed by 2 bases and 3 bases, with 13 bases remaining between them. This CDR3 spans 15 amino acids. The CDR3 DNA reads as TGTGCCAGCTCACCAGTCGTTTGGACAGAAGAGACCCAGTACTTC. This translates into CASSPVVWTEETQYF.

This clonotype was seen repeatedly, ten times or more. V is TRBV12-3 or TRBV12-4 and J is TRBJ2-7, with 8 bases identical to TRBD1. Trimming cost V 1 base and J 4 bases; bases outside gene matches: 3. This CDR3 is built from 14 residues. DNA of the CDR3: TGTGCCAGCAGTTTAGGGACAGGGAGGTACGAGCAGTACTTC. Amino acid sequence: CASSLGTGRYEQYF.

This sequence joins TRBV6-1 and TRBJ1-1; 8 nucleotides align to TRBD1. V shed 10 bases and J 3 bases; nucleotides not matched to a gene: 4. CDR1 is MNHNS and CDR2 is SASEGT in the germline V gene. The CDR3 runs to 12 residues. The DNA for the CDR3 is TGTGCCACGACAGGGGTCGACACTGAAGCTTTCTTT. It is translated as CATTGVDTEAFF.

This clonotype was seen only a few times. This chain connects TRBV29-1 to TRBJ1-1; D may be TRBD1 (6 bases). The CDR3 runs 12 residues. Germline assignment: CDR1 SQVTM and CDR2 ANQGSEA. V was trimmed by 6 bases and J by 6 bases, leaving 14 bases between them. The CDR3, as DNA: TGCAGCGTAGGTCGGGGGGCATCTGAAGCTTTCTTT. It encodes CSVGRGASEAFF. Full variable domain (remainder filled in from reference TRBV29-1 and TRBJ1-1): SAVISQKPSRDICQRGTSLTIQCQVDSQVTMMFWYRQQPGQSLTLIATANQGSEATYESGFVIDKFPISRPNLTFSTLTVSNMSPEDSSIYLCSVGRGASEAFFGQGTRLTVV.

This clonotype turned up a few times. V and J are TRBV29-1 and TRBJ2-4; D unresolved. Germline assignment: CDR1 SQVTM and CDR2 ANQGSEA. V lost 4 bases and J lost 7, with 11 bases in between. The CDR3 runs 12 residues. The CDR3 loop is CSVVDTFNIQYF. The CDR3 DNA follows: TGCAGCGTTGTCGACACCTTTAACATTCAGTACTTC.